Listed below are T cell receptor beta chains from one sample, sequenced in a study of vaccination effects on CD4 cells after COVID-19. No antigen has been assigned to these receptors. Assay: immunoSEQ multiplex PCR; the TCRdb copy retains only in-frame clones and omits some. The profile shows around 33,000 clones, about four fifths of them singletons. The sample in question was CD4+ T cells from PBMCs cultured with HCoV-NL63 spike peptides, obtained after COVID-19 vaccination. The receptors were sampled from a human donor who received a COVID-19 vaccine. Some clones in this sample may be carry-over from other donors' samples. CDR3s include the opening cysteine and the closing phenylalanine or tryptophan. D genes are given only for firm matches. Clone size is stated in some rows and not others, as once, few, many or a class when expanded.

cdr3_nt cdr3_aa d_call j_call v_call clone_size cdr3_length
TGTGCCAGCGGTGGGCCAGGGGGCCAGCCCCAGCATTTT CASGGPGGQPQHF TRBD1 TRBJ1-5 TRBV28 . 13
TGTGCCATCGGGGAGCAGGGAGGGAACGGTGAGCAGTTCTTC CAIGEQGGNGEQFF TRBD2 TRBJ2-1 TRBV10-3 . 14
TGTGCCAGCAGCGCGACAGGACCGAAGGAGACCCAGTACTTC CASSATGPKETQYF . TRBJ2-5 TRBV7-2 . 14
TGTGCCAGCCAACAACAGAAGGGACAGGCCCGCACAGATACGCAGTATTTT CASQQQKGQARTDTQYF TRBD1 TRBJ2-3 TRBV18 . 17
TGTGCCAGCAGTTACGTGGATGAGCAGTTCTTC CASSYVDEQFF . TRBJ2-1 TRBV6-5 . 11
TGTGCCAGCAGTTACCCCCTCTCTGGGGCCAACGTCCTGACTTTC CASSYPLSGANVLTF . TRBJ2-6 TRBV6-6 . 15
TGTGCCAGCAGTGCCGAGCTCCCTAATTCACCCCTCCACTTT CASSAELPNSPLHF . TRBJ1-6 TRBV2 . 14
TGTGCCAGCAGTTTAGTGGGACAGGGAGGTCAGCCCCAGCATTTT CASSLVGQGGQPQHF TRBD1 TRBJ1-5 TRBV27 . 15
TGTGCCAGCTCACGTTTGGTTACTAACTATGGCTACACCTTC CASSRLVTNYGYTF . TRBJ1-2 TRBV18 . 14
TGTGCCAGCAGCTTAGATGCCCCGACTAGCGGGGGCCAAGAGACCCAGTACTTC CASSLDAPTSGGQETQYF TRBD2 TRBJ2-5 TRBV7-2 . 18
TGTGCCAGCAGTTTAGACACCGGGGAGCTGTTTTTT CASSLDTGELFF . TRBJ2-2 TRBV28 . 12
TGTGCCAGTAGTATAGTAGGCCCCGGGGAGCTGTTTTTT CASSIVGPGELFF . TRBJ2-2 TRBV19 . 13
TGCAGCGCGGGGGGGACTAGCGGGGGCACAGATACGCAGTATTTT CSAGGTSGGTDTQYF TRBD2 TRBJ2-3 TRBV29-1 . 15
TGTGCCAGCAGTGGGAGCGGGGGGGTCACAGATACGCAGTATTTT CASSGSGGVTDTQYF TRBD2 TRBJ2-3 TRBV25-1 . 15
TGTGCCACCTCGGACAGGGCGGCAAATCAGCCCCAGCATTTT CATSDRAANQPQHF TRBD1 TRBJ1-5 TRBV6-5 . 14
TGTGCCAGCTCACCCGTTATTGCGGGCGGAGGTGGACGCCTTTCGGATACGCAGTATTTT CASSPVIAGGGGRLSDTQYF . TRBJ2-3 TRBV18 . 20
TGTGCCACCAGTGATTTCTTGACAGGAGAAGCTTTCTTT CATSDFLTGEAFF . TRBJ1-1 TRBV24-1 . 13
TGTGCCAGCAGCTTAGCCCGGGAGGGTTCACCCCTCCACTTT CASSLAREGSPLHF . TRBJ1-6 TRBV11-2 . 14
TGTGCCAGCAGTTTAGTATCAGGGAATTATAAGACTGAAGCTTTCTTT CASSLVSGNYKTEAFF . TRBJ1-1 TRBV27 few 16
TGTGCCAGCAGAGAGAGGGGGTCCCAGGGCTACACCTTC CASRERGSQGYTF . TRBJ1-2 TRBV6-5 . 13
TGTGCCAGCAGTACAGGGGGCGCTGGGGCCAACGTCCTGACTTTC CASSTGGAGANVLTF TRBD1 TRBJ2-6 TRBV7-2 . 15
TGTGCCACCAAAGGACAGGCGAACACCGGGGAGCTGTTTTTT CATKGQANTGELFF TRBD1 TRBJ2-2 TRBV24-1 . 14
TGTGCCAGCACTCCGGACAGGTCTGGGGCCAACGTCCTGACTTTC CASTPDRSGANVLTF TRBD1 TRBJ2-6 TRBV2 . 15
TGTGCCAGCAGTGCCACAGGGGTAGGGAACACTGAAGCTTTCTTT CASSATGVGNTEAFF TRBD1 TRBJ1-1 TRBV28 . 15
TGTGCCAGCAGCCGGAGCTCTGACAGTTTAAGCTACAATGAGCAGTTCTTC CASSRSSDSLSYNEQFF . TRBJ2-1 TRBV3-1/TRBV3-2 . 17
TGTGCCAGCAGACAACAGGGGACCAATGAGCAGTTCTTC CASRQQGTNEQFF TRBD1 TRBJ2-1 TRBV3-1/TRBV3-2 . 13
TGTGCCAGCAGCCCTTCCGCCCGGAATTACAATGAGCAGTTCTTC CASSPSARNYNEQFF . TRBJ2-1 TRBV27 . 15
TGTGCCAGCAGTGAACAGGGAGCGAACACCGGGGAGCTGTTTTTT CASSEQGANTGELFF . TRBJ2-2 TRBV2 . 15
TGTGCCAGCAGTCCCCTTTCGGGGGCCACCGGGGAGCTGTTTTTT CASSPLSGATGELFF . TRBJ2-2 TRBV3-1/TRBV3-2 few 15
TGTGCCAGCAGCTCCTCGGGACTAGCGGGGGGGTACAATGAGCAGTTCTTC CASSSSGLAGGYNEQFF TRBD2 TRBJ2-1 TRBV7-2 . 17
TGTGCCAGCTCACCAGACCAGGCTGAAAAACTGTTTTTT CASSPDQAEKLFF . TRBJ1-4 TRBV18 . 13
TGTGCCAGCAGCTTATGGGGGCGAGTCACTGAAGCTTTCTTT CASSLWGRVTEAFF . TRBJ1-1 TRBV5-4 . 14
TGTGCCACCAGTGATTTCCCCGGTGAAGCTTTCTTT CATSDFPGEAFF . TRBJ1-1 TRBV24-1 . 12
TGTGCCAGCAGTGGGACGGGACAGCCTAATTCACCCCTCCACTTT CASSGTGQPNSPLHF TRBD1 TRBJ1-6 TRBV2 . 15
TGTGCCAGCAGCTTACAACAGGGGGTTCATGAGCAGTTCTTC CASSLQQGVHEQFF TRBD1 TRBJ2-1 TRBV7-2 . 14
TGTGCCAGTAGCGAGACGAGCTACACCTTC CASSETSYTF . TRBJ1-2 TRBV19 . 10
TGCGCCAGCAGACTCTACTCTGGGGCCAACGTCCTGACTTTC CASRLYSGANVLTF . TRBJ2-6 TRBV5-1 . 14
TGTGCCAGCAGCTTAAACGGAGAGACCCAGTACTTC CASSLNGETQYF . TRBJ2-5 TRBV11-2 . 12
TGTGCCAGCAGCTTTTCAGGGGTTGCTGGCTACACCTTC CASSFSGVAGYTF . TRBJ1-2 TRBV11-2 . 13
TGTGCCAGCATTGCTACCTCCTATAATTCACCCCTCCACTTT CASIATSYNSPLHF . TRBJ1-6 TRBV6-5 . 14
TGTGCCAGCAGTCGGGACAGGGGGTTCGATGGCTACACCTTC CASSRDRGFDGYTF TRBD1 TRBJ1-2 TRBV3-1/TRBV3-2 few 14
TGTGCCAGTAGCAAGGCACAGGGGGCGACTGGCTACACCTTC CASSKAQGATGYTF TRBD1 TRBJ1-2 TRBV19 . 14
TGTGCCAGCAGCCAAAGACTAGCAGGTGAGCAGTTCTTC CASSQRLAGEQFF TRBD2 TRBJ2-1 TRBV7-2 . 13
TGTGCCAGCAGCCAACGTGGGACACATAGCACAGATACGCAGTATTTT CASSQRGTHSTDTQYF . TRBJ2-3 TRBV3-1/TRBV3-2 . 16
TGTGCCAGCAGTGAAACAGGAGGGCTTTACACAGATACGCAGTATTTT CASSETGGLYTDTQYF . TRBJ2-3 TRBV6-1 . 16
TGTGCCATCAGTGAGAGGGCTAAGGATTCACCCCTCCACTTT CAISERAKDSPLHF . TRBJ1-6 TRBV10-3 few 14
TGTGCCAGCGGAGGGACTAGCGTCGCCACAGATACGCAGTATTTT CASGGTSVATDTQYF TRBD2 TRBJ2-3 TRBV2 . 15
TGTGCCAGCTCCCCCGGGACAGGGGCCTCTGGGGCCAACGTCCTGACTTTC CASSPGTGASGANVLTF TRBD1 TRBJ2-6 TRBV18 . 17
TGTGCCAGCAGCCTCCGGGACAGGGGAAGTTCACCCCTCCACTTT CASSLRDRGSSPLHF TRBD1 TRBJ1-6 TRBV7-3 few 15
TGCGCCAGCAGCTTGGCGGCAGGGGGTGAAGCTTTCTTT CASSLAAGGEAFF TRBD1 TRBJ1-1 TRBV5-1 . 13
TGCGCCAGCAGCTTGGGAGGGCAAAGTGGAAACACCATATATTTT CASSLGGQSGNTIYF . TRBJ1-3 TRBV5-1 . 15
TGCGCCAGCAGCTTGGAGAAGACAGGGGAGGATATGAACACTGAAGCTTTCTTT CASSLEKTGEDMNTEAFF TRBD1 TRBJ1-1 TRBV5-1 few 18
TGTGCCAGCACCACAACCGGGTATCAGCCCCAGCATTTT CASTTTGYQPQHF . TRBJ1-5 TRBV28 . 13
TGTGCCAGCAGCGCTGGAGGGACAGGATGGGAGACCCAGTACTTC CASSAGGTGWETQYF TRBD1 TRBJ2-5 TRBV5-4 . 15
TGTGCCAGCAGCCGGGGACAGGGTGGCTATGGCTACACCTTC CASSRGQGGYGYTF TRBD1 TRBJ1-2 TRBV5-5 . 14
TGTGCCAGCAGCTCCGGGGGGAGGGTCTACGGTGGCTACACCTTC CASSSGGRVYGGYTF . TRBJ1-2 TRBV2 . 15
TGTGCCAGCGGGAGAGGGCATTTGGATCAGCCCCAGCATTTT CASGRGHLDQPQHF . TRBJ1-5 TRBV6-5 . 14
TGTGCCAGCTCTCGCTCCCGGGACGTATATAGCACAGATACGCAGTATTTT CASSRSRDVYSTDTQYF . TRBJ2-3 TRBV18 . 17
TGTGCCAGCTCCAAGGGGGAGTGGGCCGGAAACACCATATATTTT CASSKGEWAGNTIYF . TRBJ1-3 TRBV5-5 . 15
TGTGCCAGCAGCTCCCAAGTGAGGAGTGAGCAGTTCTTC CASSSQVRSEQFF . TRBJ2-1 TRBV7-8 . 13